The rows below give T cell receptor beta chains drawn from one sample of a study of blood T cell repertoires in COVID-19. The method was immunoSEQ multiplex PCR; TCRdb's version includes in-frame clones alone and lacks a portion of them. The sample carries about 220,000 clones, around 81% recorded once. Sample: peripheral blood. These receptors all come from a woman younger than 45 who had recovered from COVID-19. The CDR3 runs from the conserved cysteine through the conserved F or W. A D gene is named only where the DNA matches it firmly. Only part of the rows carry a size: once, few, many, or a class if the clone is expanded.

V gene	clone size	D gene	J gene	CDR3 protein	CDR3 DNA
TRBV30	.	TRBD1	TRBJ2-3	CAWSHGQGTDTQYF	TGTGCCTGGAGTCATGGACAGGGTACAGATACGCAGTATTTT
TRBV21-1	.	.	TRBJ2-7	CASSKTRTAYEQYF	TGTGCCAGCAGCAAAACTAGAACAGCTTACGAGCAGTACTTC
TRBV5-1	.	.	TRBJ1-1	CASGRSGVDTEAFF	TGCGCCAGCGGGCGGTCCGGGGTAGACACTGAAGCTTTCTTT
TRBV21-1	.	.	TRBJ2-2	CASSWDRKGNTGELFF	TGTGCCAGCAGCTGGGACAGAAAGGGTAACACCGGGGAGCTGTTTTTT
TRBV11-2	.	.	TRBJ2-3	CASSLDPSASDTQYF	TGTGCCAGCAGCTTAGACCCCAGCGCTAGTGATACGCAGTATTTT
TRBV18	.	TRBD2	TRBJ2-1	CASSPPSSGSSYNEQFF	TGTGCCAGCTCACCACCGTCTAGCGGGAGCTCCTACAATGAGCAGTTCTTC
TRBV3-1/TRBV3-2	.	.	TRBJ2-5	CASSQDVDQVVETQYF	TGTGCCAGCAGCCAAGATGTGGATCAGGTGGTAGAGACCCAGTACTTC
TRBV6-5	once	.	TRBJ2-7	CASSYSPGGSYEQYF	TGTGCCAGCAGTTACTCACCGGGCGGGTCCTACGAGCAGTACTTC
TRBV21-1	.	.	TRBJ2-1	CASTNRWDTTFSYNEQFF	TGTGCCAGCACCAACCGTTGGGACACCACCTTCTCCTACAATGAGCAGTTCTTC
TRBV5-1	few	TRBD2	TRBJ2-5	CASSPGLAGGREETQYF	TGCGCCAGCAGCCCGGGACTAGCGGGAGGAAGGGAAGAGACCCAGTACTTC
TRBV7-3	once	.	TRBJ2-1	CASSVASSYNEQFF	TGTGCCAGCAGCGTAGCATCCTCCTACAATGAGCAGTTCTTC
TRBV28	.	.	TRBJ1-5	CASRKQGYSNQPQHF	TGTGCCAGCAGAAAACAGGGCTATAGCAATCAGCCCCAGCATTTT
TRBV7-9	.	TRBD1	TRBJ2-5	CASSFKPDRAQETQYF	TGTGCCAGCAGCTTTAAACCGGACAGGGCCCAAGAGACCCAGTACTTC
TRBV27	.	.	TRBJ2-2	CASSPTVQGSGELFF	TGTGCCAGCAGTCCCACCGTTCAGGGCTCCGGGGAGCTGTTTTTT
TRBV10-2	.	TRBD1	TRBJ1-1	CASSRGTLDTGGTEAFF	TGCGCCAGCAGTCGAGGAACCCTTGACACAGGGGGTACTGAAGCTTTCTTT
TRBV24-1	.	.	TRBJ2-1	CATSGIQAYNEQFF	TGTGCCACCAGTGGTATACAGGCCTACAATGAGCAGTTCTTC
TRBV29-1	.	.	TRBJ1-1	CSVEQLGVEAFF	TGCAGCGTTGAACAGCTAGGGGTTGAAGCTTTCTTT
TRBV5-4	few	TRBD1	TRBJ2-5	CASSRRTGAQETQYF	TGTGCCAGCAGCCGAAGGACAGGCGCACAAGAGACCCAGTACTTC
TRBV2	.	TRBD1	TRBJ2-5	CASRAGGWETQYF	TGTGCCAGCAGGGCAGGGGGTTGGGAGACCCAGTACTTC
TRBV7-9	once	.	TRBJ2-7	CASSLFEGEGHYEQYF	TGTGCCAGCAGCTTATTTGAGGGGGAGGGCCACTACGAGCAGTACTTC
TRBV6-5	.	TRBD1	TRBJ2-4	CASSYTGQGKNIQYF	TGTGCCAGCAGTTACACCGGACAGGGTAAAAACATTCAGTACTTC
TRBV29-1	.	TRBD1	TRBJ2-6	CSVWDRAASGANVLTF	TGCAGCGTTTGGGACAGGGCCGCCTCTGGGGCCAACGTCCTGACTTTC
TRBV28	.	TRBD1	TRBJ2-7	CASREGTGDKYF	TGTGCCAGCAGGGAAGGGACAGGGGATAAGTACTTC
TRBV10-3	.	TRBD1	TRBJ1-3	CAISESNRGQGNTIYF	TGTGCCATCAGTGAGTCGAACAGGGGGCAGGGAAACACCATATATTTT
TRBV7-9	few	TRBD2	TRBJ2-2	CASSLAPGLAGGRSGELFF	TGTGCCAGCAGCTTAGCCCCTGGACTAGCGGGAGGGCGCAGCGGGGAGCTGTTTTTT
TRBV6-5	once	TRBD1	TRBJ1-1	CASGQEWTFF	TGTGCCAGCGGACAGGAGTGGACTTTCTTT
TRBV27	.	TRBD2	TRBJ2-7	CASSPLSSGGPSYEQYF	TGTGCCAGCAGCCCCTTATCCAGCGGGGGCCCCTCCTACGAGCAGTACTTC